These 8 T cell receptor beta chains originate from one sample sequenced in a study of identical twins listed by TCRdb under 2016. Libraries came from 5' RACE. Sequencing was performed on an Illumina HiSeq 2000. The public reads were run again by TCRdb, first through fastp at Q25 and then through MiXCR, and only productive beta chains were kept. Each CDR3 protein appears once, grouped with its most common genes and DNA. The table for this sample lists about 520,000 distinct CDR3 sequences; 22% of them were counted only once. The biggest ten clones account for about 0.93% of the sample. The sample was also linked to a second study, of T cells expressing NK-cell markers.

The sample was CD4+ T cells sorted from blood. The receptor source for this set is a woman younger than 35 in good health.

This clonotype was found a few times. V gene TRBV3-1 combines with J gene TRBJ2-1; 9 positions match TRBD2. In germline, CDR1 is LGHDT, CDR2 YNNKEL (reference sequence). With 5 bases clipped from V and 9 bases from J, the junction kept 11 bases outside the gene matches. The length of the CDR3 is 15 residues. The CDR3 DNA follows: TGTGCCAGCAGCGGTCGGGCGGGGGGGTTTAGTGAGCAGTTCTTC. Its protein product is CASSGRAGGFSEQFF.

Only one count was recorded for this clonotype. This chain connects TRBV5-1 to TRBJ2-3; D might be TRBD2 (6 bases). The CDR3 sequence is 16 residues long. Trimming took 6 bases from V and 1 from J, leaving 18 bases between them. Germline lookup yields CDR1 SGHRS and CDR2 YFSETQ. The CDR3 region is CASMSLQASGTDTQYF. CDR3 in DNA: TGCGCCAGCATGTCGCTCCAGGCTAGCGGCACAGATACGCAGTATTTT.

At least ten counts were recorded for this clonotype. CDR3 sequence reads: CASTGTGNYGYTF. The CDR3 bases are TGTGCCAGCACCGGGACAGGGAACTATGGCTACACCTTC. The genes are TRBV6-1 and TRBJ1-2, with 9 positions matching TRBD1. Trimming cost V 7 bases and J 2 bases; bases outside gene matches: 2. Germline CDR1 MNHNS, CDR2 SASEGT. The CDR3 runs 13 residues.

This sequence joins TRBV10-1 and TRBJ1-1; a possible D gene is TRBD1 (5 bases). The ends were cut back, 3 bases at V and 6 bases at J, with 17 bases in the middle. The CDR3 is 15 residues long. The V gene's germline CDR1 is WNHNN and CDR2 SYGVQD (reference sequence). The DNA for the CDR3 is TGCGCCAGCAGTGAAACGGACGGGGGGATTGCTGAAGCTTTCTTT. Translation: CASSETDGGIAEAFF.

This clonotype was observed many times. This sequence joins TRBV10-3 and TRBJ1-1; D is ambiguous. Between the trimmed V and J ends, which lost 10 bases and 4 bases, there was a span of 16 bases. This CDR3 contains 13 residues. The germline V gene encodes CDR1 ENHRY and CDR2 SYGVKD. DNA for the CDR3: TGTGCCACGCAAGAGGGAAGGAGCACTGAAGCTTTCTTT. Translating gives CATQEGRSTEAFF.

The chain combines TRBV5-1 with TRBJ2-2; TRBD2 is a possible D gene (6 bases). Trimming cost V 0 bases and J 8 bases, with 20 bases left between them. Germline V CDR1 and CDR2: SGHRS, YFSETQ. This CDR3 contains 17 residues. CDR3 residues: CASSLALAGTGQGELFF. The CDR3, as DNA: TGCGCCAGCAGCTTGGCCCTGGCGGGGACCGGGCAGGGGGAGCTGTTTTTT.

In this sample, this clonotype turned up a few times. For the CDR3, the DNA is TGTGCCAGCAGTTTGCGGGGTATAGCGCAGTTCTTC. Translated, it gives CASSLRGIAQFF. The chain employs TRBV12-3 or TRBV12-4 and TRBJ2-1; D is perhaps TRBD2 (6 bases). This CDR3 contains 12 residues. The ends were cut back, 3 bases at V and 12 bases at J, with 12 bases in the middle.

The chain links TRBV9 to TRBJ1-6, with D possibly matching TRBD1 (5 bases). Trimming shortened V by 4 bases and J by 10 bases, and 18 bases separated the two germline ends. This CDR3 region has 15 residues. Germline CDR1 and CDR2: SGDLS and YYNGEE. DNA of the CDR3: TGTGCCAGCAGCACCGAGGGAAGGGGAGAGTCACCCCTCCACTTT. It yields the protein CASSTEGRGESPLHF.